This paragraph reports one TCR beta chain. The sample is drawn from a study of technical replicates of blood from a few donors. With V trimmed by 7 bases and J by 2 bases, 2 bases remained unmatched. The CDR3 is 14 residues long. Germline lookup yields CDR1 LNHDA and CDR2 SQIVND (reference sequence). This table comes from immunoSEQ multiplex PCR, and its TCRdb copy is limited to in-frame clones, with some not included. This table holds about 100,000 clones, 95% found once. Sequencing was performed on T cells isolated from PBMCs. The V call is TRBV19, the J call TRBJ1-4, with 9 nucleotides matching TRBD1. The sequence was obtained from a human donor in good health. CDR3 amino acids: CASTGQGTNEKLFF. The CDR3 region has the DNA TGTGCCAGTACCGGACAGGGGACTAATGAAAAACTGTTTTTT.